A single T cell receptor (beta chain) is shown here with its context. This sample is part of a study of Graves' ophthalmopathy and Graves' hyperthyroidism. Amplifying from RNA transcripts, the study obtained TCR beta CDR3 regions. The first-round RT-PCR employed HTBI primers together with the Qiagen OneStep RT-PCR kit. A multiplex PCR was then performed as the second round. TCRdb used MiXCR to reprocess the multiplex PCR reads, holding one entry per CDR3 protein. The data contain hundreds of thousands of distinct CDR3 sequences, more than 20% of them singletons. Germline CDR1 reads ENHRY; CDR2 reads SYGVKD. CDR3 length equals 15 residues. Between the trimmed V and J ends, which lost 4 bases and 0 bases, there was a span of 13 bases.

The chain combines TRBV10-3 with TRBJ2-7; D is possibly TRBD1 or TRBD2 (5 bases each). The sequence was collected from a woman aged 18-29 years with stable Graves' hyperthyroidism. The sample comprised peripheral blood. CDR3 in DNA: TGTGCCATCAGTGGAGGGTGGGGGAGCTCCTACGAGCAGTACTTC. It translates to CAISGGWGSSYEQYF.